This entry describes one T cell receptor (beta chain). Its antigen is as yet unknown. The sample comes from a study of Ad26.COV2.S vaccination and SARS-CoV-2 variants. Study conclusions and caveats: From the TCR breadth and depth analyses, total T cell responses may have been underestimated.

Clones were sequenced by immunoSEQ multiplex PCR, and TCRdb holds only the in-frame ones, with some missing. Among 150,000 to 200,000 clones listed, roughly 85% were seen once. This receptor was obtained from a human donor who had recovered from COVID-19. Sequenced here: peripheral blood, sampled after recovery from COVID-19.

The chain's CDR3 is CASSNRDKWPSYNEQFF. CDR3 nucleotides: TGTGCCAGCAGCAATAGAGATAAGTGGCCCTCCTACAATGAGCAGTTCTTC. This chain connects TRBV21-1 to TRBJ2-1. TRBV21-1 is a known pseudogene. The CDR3 length is 17 residues.